What follows are 17 T cell receptor beta chains derived from one specimen sequenced in a study of blood T cell repertoires in COVID-19. Sequenced by immunoSEQ multiplex PCR; TCRdb stores in-frame clones only, minus some. The top ten clones hold 4.5% to 5.5% of a sample with some 200,000 clones, 80% to 85% of them seen once. Input material: peripheral blood. The receptors were sampled from a woman between 55 and 75 years old who had recovered from COVID-19.

This clone was counted between two and nine times. This chain connects TRBV27 to TRBJ1-5; 7 nucleotides line up with TRBD1. The junction had 4 bases not matched to a gene; V was cut back by 1 base and J by 1 base. CDR1 MNHEY and CDR2 SMNVEV come from the germline V gene (reference sequence). The CDR3 sequence is 16 residues long. The CDR3 loop reads CASSLYPGGSNQPQHF. The DNA for the CDR3 is TGTGCCAGCAGTTTATACCCAGGGGGAAGCAATCAGCCCCAGCATTTT.

The chain has TRBV3-1 (or the pseudogene TRBV3-2) and TRBJ1-2; D is uncertain. This CDR3 is built from 13 residues. V gave up 2 bases and J gave up 2 bases, with 6 bases separating them. The germline gives CDR1 LGHDT, CDR2 YNNKEL (reference sequence). Here the CDR3 DNA reads TGTGCCAGCAGCCAATCGGGAAACTATGGCTACACCTTC. Encoded protein: CASSQSGNYGYTF.

In this sample, this clone turned up once. The V gene is TRBV6-5, the J gene TRBJ2-7; D ambiguous. CDR3 size: 12 residues. V shed 2 bases and J shed 2 bases, with 4 bases lying between them. Germline loops: CDR1 MNHEY, CDR2 SVGAGI. CDR3 DNA sequence: TGTGCCAGCAGTTACGGCACCTACGAGCAGTACTTC. The encoded protein is CASSYGTYEQYF.

The rearrangement joins TRBV7-2 to TRBJ1-2, with 7 bases matching TRBD1. The trim removed 5 bases at V and 2 bases at J, leaving 2 bases unmatched. The CDR3 runs to 13 residues. Germline CDR1 and CDR2: SGHTA and FQGNSA. The CDR3 spells CASSKDRNYGYTF. Written as DNA, the CDR3 is TGTGCCAGCAGCAAGGACAGGAACTATGGCTACACCTTC.

The genes are TRBV10-3 and TRBJ1-2, with 8 positions matching TRBD1. V was pared by 4 bases and J by 7 bases, with 2 bases of the junction left unmatched. CDR3 length: 12 residues. Germline CDR1 is ENHRY and CDR2 is SYGVKD. CDR3 nucleotide sequence: TGTGCCATCAGTGTGGACAGGGCTGGCTACACCTTC. This codes for CAISVDRAGYTF.

This clone was observed at least ten times. One junction end disagrees with the germline gene, perhaps due to a read error. CDR3 sequence (DNA): TGTGCCAGCAGTGAGCGGAATAGCCCTTATTCGCCCCTCCACTTT. Translation: CASSERNSPYSPLHF. The chain is built from TRBV2 and TRBJ1-6; D gene uncertain. Per germline, CDR1 SNHLY and CDR2 FYNNEI. This CDR3 comprises 15 residues.

This clone was seen just once. The CDR3 loop is CASSLVAGDPTGELFF. In DNA form, the CDR3 reads TGTGCCAGCAGCTTAGTCGCAGGGGACCCCACCGGGGAGCTGTTTTTT. The chain employs TRBV7-2 and TRBJ2-2, with D perhaps matching TRBD1 (6 bases). V lost 1 base, J lost 4 bases, and 13 bases lay in between. This CDR3 spans 16 amino acids. Germline CDR1 is SGHTA and CDR2 is FQGNSA.

The chain couples TRBV12-3 or TRBV12-4 to TRBJ1-1; D ambiguous. This CDR3 region has 13 residues. The V and J ends lost 3 bases and 7 bases respectively, with 12 bases between them. CDR3 region: CASSFLPRVEAFF. For the CDR3, the DNA is TGTGCCAGCAGTTTTCTTCCCCGGGTTGAAGCTTTCTTT.

The gene calls are TRBV24-1 and TRBJ1-2; no definite D call. The ends were cut back, 6 bases at V and 7 bases at J, with 14 bases in the middle. The CDR3 loop spans 13 amino acids. CDR1 is KGHDR, CDR2 SFDVKD, per germline. CDR3 DNA: TGTGCCACCAGTCCATTTGTTGTTTGTGGCTACACCTTC. Residues: CATSPFVVCGYTF.

J is TRBJ2-1 and V is TRBV2; 8 bases map to TRBD2. This CDR3 spans 12 amino acids. Germline loops: CDR1 SNHLY, CDR2 FYNNEI. Trimming removed 11 bases from V and 3 bases from J; junction bases left unmatched: 3. CDR3 bases: TGTGCCGCCGGGGGGGGCTACAATGAGCAGTTCTTC. Protein: CAAGGGYNEQFF.

Points on this clone: The same CDR3 can be traced to other DNA sequences in this sample. The rearrangement joins TRBV29-1 to TRBJ1-2, with TRBD1 identical over 7 bases. CDR1 and CDR2 (germline): SQVTM, ANQGSEA. The CDR3 extends over 12 amino acids. V lost 4 bases, J lost 2 bases, and 1 base stayed unmatched. CDR3 sequence: CSVGGQNYGYTF. The CDR3 DNA reads TGCAGCGTTGGGGGACAGAACTATGGCTACACCTTC.

The chain carries TRBV10-3 and TRBJ2-2; D unclear. This CDR3 has 15 residues. The ends were cut back, 3 bases at V and 5 bases at J, with 13 bases in the middle. From germline, CDR1 is ENHRY and CDR2 SYGVKD. The CDR3 loop is CAISDPRIRTGELFF. The CDR3 DNA sequence: TGTGCCATCAGTGATCCGCGAATTCGGACCGGGGAGCTGTTTTTT.

The chain links TRBV11-2 to TRBJ2-7; TRBD1 might be the D (5 bases). V lost 0 bases and J lost 2, with 11 bases in between. CDR3 length: 15 residues. Germline V gene lookup returns CDR1 SGHAT and CDR2 FQNNGV. CDR3 region: CASSLDRAQTYEQYF. CDR3 DNA: TGTGCCAGCAGCTTAGACAGGGCCCAGACCTACGAGCAGTACTTC.

This sequence joins TRBV7-2 and TRBJ1-1; D remains ambiguous. Trimming removed 6 bases at V and 1 base at J, with 6 bases between. The germline V gene has CDR1 SGHTA and CDR2 FQGNSA. CDR3 length equals 12 residues. As DNA, the CDR3 is TGTGCCAGCAGTCCGAGGAACACTGAAGCTTTCTTT. Protein sequence: CASSPRNTEAFF. Variable domain in full (rest from reference TRBV7-2 and TRBJ1-1): GAGVSQSPSNKVTEKGKDVELRCDPISGHTALYWYRQSLGQGLEFLIYFQGNSAPDKSGLPSDRFSAERTGGSVSTLTIQRTQQEDSAVYLCASSPRNTEAFFGQGTRLTVV.

In its sample, this clone was seen a few times. The chain employs TRBV5-4 and TRBJ2-7, with 12 bases that match TRBD2. Looked up from germline, CDR1 is SGHNT and CDR2 is YYREEE (reference sequence). This CDR3 spans 16 amino acids. V lost 4 bases to trimming and J lost 5 bases; unmatched junction nucleotides: 10. Written as DNA, the CDR3 is TGTGCCAGCAGCGGCCGACTAGCGGGGGCCGGGGACGAGCAGTACTTC. As protein: CASSGRLAGAGDEQYF.

The chain joins TRBV6-6 to TRBJ1-1; D unresolved. This CDR3 has 12 residues. The V and J ends lost 3 bases and 7 bases respectively, with 9 bases between them. The germline gives CDR1 MNHNY, CDR2 SVGAGI (reference sequence). As DNA, the CDR3 is TGTGCCAGCAGTTATAGCAGTAATGAAGCTTTCTTT. Residues: CASSYSSNEAFF.

This clone was found once. V usage is TRBV5-1 and J usage is TRBJ2-5, with TRBD2 identical over 7 bases. From germline, CDR1 is SGHRS and CDR2 YFSETQ. This CDR3 comprises 16 residues. V shed 0 bases and J 2 bases; nucleotides not matched to a gene: 7. The CDR3 DNA follows: TGCGCCAGCAGCTTGGGGCTAGCGGAGAAGCAAGAGACCCAGTACTTC. This gives the protein CASSLGLAEKQETQYF.